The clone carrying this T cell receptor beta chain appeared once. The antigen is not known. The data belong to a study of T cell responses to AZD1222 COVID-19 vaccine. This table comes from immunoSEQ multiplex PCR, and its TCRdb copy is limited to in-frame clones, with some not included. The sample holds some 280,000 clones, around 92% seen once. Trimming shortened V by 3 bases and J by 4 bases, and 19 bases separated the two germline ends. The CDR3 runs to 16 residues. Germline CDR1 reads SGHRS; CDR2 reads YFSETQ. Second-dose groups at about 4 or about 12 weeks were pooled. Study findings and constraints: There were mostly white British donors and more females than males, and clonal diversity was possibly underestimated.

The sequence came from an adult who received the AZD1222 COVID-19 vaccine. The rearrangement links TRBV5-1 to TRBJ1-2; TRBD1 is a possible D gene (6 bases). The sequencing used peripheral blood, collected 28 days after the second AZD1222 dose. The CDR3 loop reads CASSYGQSEQGYGYTF. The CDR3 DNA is TGCGCCAGCAGCTATGGTCAGTCTGAACAGGGCTATGGCTACACCTTC.